A single sample is the source of the 21 T cell receptor beta chains below, sequenced in a study of cytomegalovirus exposure and HLA in healthy donors. The PCR made use of 60 Vbeta and 13 Jbeta primers. Profiling relied on immunoSEQ multiplex PCR, and the TCRdb table lists in-frame clones only, not all of them. The sample yields fewer than 200,000 clones, over 65% seen once. Sequenced material: PBMCs. These receptors were collected from a female donor in good health and CMV-seronegative.

This clone came up once. The chain employs TRBV6-1 and TRBJ1-2, with 7 bases matching TRBD1. The CDR3 is 13 residues long. The V gene's germline CDR1 is MNHNS and CDR2 SASEGT. Trimming removed 2 bases from V and 5 bases from J; junction bases left unmatched: 2. The CDR3: CASSERDSYGYTF. The CDR3 region has the DNA TGTGCCAGCAGTGAAAGGGACAGTTATGGCTACACCTTC.

V usage is TRBV7-3 and J usage is TRBJ2-3; a weak D match, TRBD2 (5 bases). The V gene lost 5 bases and the J gene lost 0 bases, with 15 bases spanning the gap. Germline assignment: CDR1 SGHTA and CDR2 FQGTGA. The CDR3 is made up of 16 amino acids. As DNA, the CDR3 is TGTGCCAGCAGCCCGAGGGTTATTGCTAGCACAGATACGCAGTATTTT. Its translation: CASSPRVIASTDTQYF.

The rearrangement uses TRBV27 and TRBJ1-5, with D tentatively TRBD1 (5 bases). V was clipped by 2 bases and J by 0 bases, with 11 bases between them. The CDR3 contains 16 residues. Germline V gene sequence: CDR1 MNHEY, CDR2 SMNVEV (reference sequence). The CDR3 DNA follows: TGTGCCAGCAGTTTACGAGCAGGGTATAGCAATCAGCCCCAGCATTTT. It is translated as CASSLRAGYSNQPQHF.

CDR3 bases: TGTGCCCACTGGAAGGCTAGCGGGGGGGAAGATACGCAGTATTTT. Protein: CAHWKASGGEDTQYF. The gene calls are TRBV5-8 and TRBJ2-3, with 12 nucleotides matching TRBD2. The CDR3 has 15 amino acids. Germline V gene sequence: CDR1 SGHTS, CDR2 YDEGEE. After removal of 10 bases from V and 5 bases from J, the junction contained 11 bases not matched to a gene.

V is TRBV19 and J is TRBJ1-2; TRBD1 matches 8 bases. Germline V CDR1 and CDR2: LNHDA, SQIVND (reference sequence). Unmatched junction bases numbered 7, after V lost 7 bases and J lost 0 bases. CDR3 length: 15 amino acids. CDR3 bases: TGTGCCAGTAAATCGTCACAGGGGGCTAACTATGGCTACACCTTC. Its protein product is CASKSSQGANYGYTF.

This chain links TRBV11-3 with TRBJ1-1; D is uncertain. CDR1 is SGHNT, CDR2 YENEEA, per germline. The CDR3 length is 11 residues. V lost 7 bases and J lost 0, with 3 bases in between. In DNA, the CDR3 is TGTGCCAGCATCTTGAACACTGAAGCTTTCTTT. Residues: CASILNTEAFF. Filled out from reference TRBV11-3 and TRBJ1-1, the complete variable domain reads EAGVVQSPRYKIIEKKQPVAFWCNPISGHNTLYWYLQNLGQGPELLIRYENEEAVDDSQLPKDRFSAERLKGVDSTLKIQPAELGDSAVYLCASILNTEAFFGQGTRLTVV.

This chain connects TRBV15 to TRBJ1-2; a possible D gene is TRBD1 (6 bases). Germline V gives CDR1 LNHNV, CDR2 YYDKDF (reference sequence). CDR3 length equals 17 residues. Trimming took off 0 bases at V and 2 bases at J, with 16 bases between the two ends. Here the CDR3 DNA reads TGTGCCACCAGCAGAGATCGAGGACAGCTACCAAACTATGGCTACACCTTC. Its protein is CATSRDRGQLPNYGYTF.

This rearrangement joins TRBV28 to TRBJ1-5; 8 bases align to TRBD1. The CDR3 totals 15 residues. J lost 6 bases, V lost 4 bases, and 8 bases had no gene match. Germline values: CDR1 MDHEN, CDR2 SYDVKM. The CDR3 here is CASSSDREDVQPQHF. The DNA for the CDR3 is TGTGCCAGCAGTTCGGACAGGGAGGACGTTCAGCCCCAGCATTTT.

The chain combines TRBV7-8 with TRBJ2-1; 13 nucleotides match TRBD2. Germline V gene data show CDR1 as SGHVS and CDR2 as FQNEAQ. The CDR3 is 20 residues long. Trimming took 5 bases from V and 2 from J; bases not matched to a gene: 15. The CDR3 is CASSHGGGLAGFRPYNEQFF. The CDR3 nucleotides read TGTGCCAGCAGCCACGGAGGGGGACTAGCGGGATTCCGCCCCTACAATGAGCAGTTCTTC.

The chain joins TRBV4-3 to TRBJ2-7, with unresolved D. Germline CDR1 and CDR2: LGHNA and YSLEER. V was trimmed by 0 bases and J by 4 bases, leaving 13 bases between them. The CDR3 extends over 15 amino acids. In DNA form, the CDR3 reads TGCGCCAGCAGCCAAGATTTAGGTGGGCCGTACGAGCAGTACTTC. It yields the protein CASSQDLGGPYEQYF.

V is TRBV28 and J is TRBJ2-1, with 7 bases lining up with TRBD2. V dropped 11 bases and J dropped 0; count of bases not matched to a gene: 19. The V gene's germline CDR1 is MDHEN and CDR2 SYDVKM. This CDR3 region has 18 residues. This CDR3 reads CASPPRSSGLSSYNEQFF. Written as DNA, the CDR3 is TGTGCCTCCCCTCCCCGGTCTAGCGGCTTAAGCTCCTACAATGAGCAGTTCTTC.

This chain links TRBV6-4 with TRBJ2-2, with D tentatively TRBD1 (6 bases). From germline, CDR1 is MRHNA and CDR2 SNTAGT. Trimming took 6 bases from V and 2 from J, leaving 19 bases between them. The CDR3 spans 17 residues. The CDR3, as DNA: TGTGCCAGCAGAAGGTCCGGGACACCCCTAAACACCGGGGAGCTGTTTTTT. This gives the protein CASRRSGTPLNTGELFF.

V usage is TRBV2 and J usage is TRBJ2-7; D not certain. The V gene lost 7 bases and the J gene lost 3 bases, with 13 bases spanning the gap. The CDR3 runs to 13 residues. Germline assignment: CDR1 SNHLY and CDR2 FYNNEI. The CDR3 is CASNGRRFYEQYF. The CDR3 DNA is TGTGCCAGCAATGGCCGTCGCTTCTACGAGCAGTACTTC.

The chain is built from TRBV27 and TRBJ2-2; TRBD2 might be the D (6 bases). Trimming stripped 6 bases from V and 0 bases from J, with 8 bases between. The CDR3 is 14 residues long. Germline V CDR1 and CDR2: MNHEY, SMNVEV (reference sequence). Written as DNA, the CDR3 is TGTGCCAGCAGGGCGGGAACGAACACCGGGGAGCTGTTTTTT. Protein sequence: CASRAGTNTGELFF.

Here the CDR3 reads CASSSIAGQGVFANEKLFF. Written as DNA, the CDR3 is TGTGCCAGCAGCTCGATCGCCGGACAGGGGGTTTTTGCTAATGAAAAACTGTTTTTT. The chain joins TRBV7-2 to TRBJ1-4, with 10 bases aligning to TRBD1. The CDR3 is made up of 19 amino acids. V gave up 4 bases and J gave up 3 bases; unmatched junction bases: 14. Looked up from germline, CDR1 is SGHTA and CDR2 is FQGNSA.

The V call is TRBV6-6, the J call TRBJ2-5; a possible D gene is TRBD1 (7 bases). Germline V gene lookup returns CDR1 MNHNY and CDR2 SVGAGI (reference sequence). Trimming shortened V by 6 bases and J by 5 bases, and 16 bases separated the two germline ends. The CDR3 consists of 14 residues. For the CDR3, the DNA is TGTGCCAGCAGACCAGGGGGGCCCCAGGAGACCCAGTACTTC. Protein product: CASRPGGPQETQYF.

CDR3 sequence (DNA): TGTGCCAGCAGTGAAGAAGGCCAGGGTAGCTATGGCTACACCTTC. Encoded protein: CASSEEGQGSYGYTF. The V and J genes are TRBV6-1 and TRBJ1-2, with D possibly matching TRBD1 (5 bases). V was trimmed by 1 base and J by 4 bases, leaving 13 bases between them. The CDR3 sequence is 15 residues long. Germline assignment: CDR1 MNHNS and CDR2 SASEGT.

This clone was found a few times. V is TRBV6-1 and J is TRBJ1-5; no reliable D call. The CDR3 spans 14 residues. V was clipped by 2 bases and J by 7 bases, with 12 bases between them. CDR1 is MNHNS and CDR2 is SASEGT in the germline V gene. In nucleotides, the CDR3 is TGTGCCAGCAGTGAATTGCATCGGCGGCAGCCCCAGCATTTT. Protein: CASSELHRRQPQHF.

V is TRBV9 and J is TRBJ2-1, with D maybe TRBD2 (6 bases). This CDR3 region has 15 residues. Germline V gene sequence: CDR1 SGDLS, CDR2 YYNGEE. V was cut by 4 bases and J by 7 bases, with 18 bases left in between. The CDR3 DNA sequence: TGTGCCAGCAGCACAGGCCCCGGGGGAGGAAATGAGCAGTTCTTC. It is translated as CASSTGPGGGNEQFF. Variable domain in full (rest from reference TRBV9 and TRBJ2-1): DSGVTQTPKHLITATGQRVTLRCSPRSGDLSVYWYQQSLDQGLQFLIQYYNGEERAKGNILERFSAQQFPDLHSELNLSSLELGDSALYFCASSTGPGGGNEQFFGPGTRLTVL.

This chain links TRBV28 with TRBJ2-7; 9 bases align to TRBD1. The germline V gene encodes CDR1 MDHEN and CDR2 SYDVKM. This CDR3 comprises 15 residues. The trim removed 4 bases at V and 0 bases at J, leaving 4 bases unmatched. The chain's CDR3 is CASSSGQGSSYEQYF. CDR3 bases: TGTGCCAGCAGTTCCGGACAGGGGAGCTCCTACGAGCAGTACTTC.

V and J are TRBV7-2 and TRBJ2-1; no clear D. Per the germline V gene, CDR1 is SGHTA and CDR2 is FQGNSA. The CDR3 has 15 residues. V was clipped by 2 bases and J by 3 bases, with 11 bases between them. The CDR3 bases are TGTGCCAGCAGCTTAAATCACTTGCTCTACAATGAGCAGTTCTTC. Its translation is CASSLNHLLYNEQFF.